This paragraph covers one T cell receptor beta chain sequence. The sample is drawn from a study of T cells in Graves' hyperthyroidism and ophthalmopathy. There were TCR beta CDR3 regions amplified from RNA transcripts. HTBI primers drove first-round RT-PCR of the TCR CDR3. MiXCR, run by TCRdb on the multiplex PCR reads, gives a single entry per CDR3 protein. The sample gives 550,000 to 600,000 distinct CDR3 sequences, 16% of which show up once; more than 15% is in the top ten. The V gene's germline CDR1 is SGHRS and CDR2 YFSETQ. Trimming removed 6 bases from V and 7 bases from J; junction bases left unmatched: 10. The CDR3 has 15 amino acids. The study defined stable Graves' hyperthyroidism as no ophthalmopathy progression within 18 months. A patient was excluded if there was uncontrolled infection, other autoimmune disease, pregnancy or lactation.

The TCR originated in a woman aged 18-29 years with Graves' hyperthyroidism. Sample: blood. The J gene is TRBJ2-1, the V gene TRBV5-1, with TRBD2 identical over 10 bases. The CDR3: CASTRMLAGENEQFF. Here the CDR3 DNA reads TGCGCCAGCACCCGGATGCTAGCGGGAGAAAATGAGCAGTTCTTC.